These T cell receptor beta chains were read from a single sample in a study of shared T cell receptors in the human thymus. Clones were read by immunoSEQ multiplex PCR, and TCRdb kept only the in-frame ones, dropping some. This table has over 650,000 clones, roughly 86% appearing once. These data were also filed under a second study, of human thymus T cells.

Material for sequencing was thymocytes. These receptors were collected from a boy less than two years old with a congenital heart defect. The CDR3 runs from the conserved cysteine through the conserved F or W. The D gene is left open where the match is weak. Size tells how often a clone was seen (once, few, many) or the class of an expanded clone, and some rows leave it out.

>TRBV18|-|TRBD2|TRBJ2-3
CASSPTSGSADTQYF
TGTGCCAGCTCACCTACAAGCGGGAGTGCAGATACGCAGTATTTT
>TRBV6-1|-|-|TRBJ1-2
CASSETLQGRGTF
TGTGCCAGCAGTGAAACCCTACAGGGACGTGGGACCTTC
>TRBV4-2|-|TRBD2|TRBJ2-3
CASSQVTSGGAGTDTQYF
TGTGCCAGCAGCCAGGTGACTAGCGGGGGGGCCGGAACAGATACGCAGTATTTT
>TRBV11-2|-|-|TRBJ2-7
CASSPQERPYEQYF
TGTGCCAGCTCTCCCCAGGAACGTCCTTACGAGCAGTACTTC
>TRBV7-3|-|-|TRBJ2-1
CASSPQGDEQFF
TGTGCCAGCAGCCCACAGGGAGATGAGCAGTTCTTC
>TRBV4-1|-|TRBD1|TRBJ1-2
CASSEGTGEGGPYGYTF
TGCGCCAGCAGCGAAGGGACAGGGGAGGGGGGGCCCTATGGCTACACCTTC
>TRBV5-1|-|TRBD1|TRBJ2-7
CASSRIERGTGTGGVEQYF
TGCGCCAGCAGCCGCATCGAACGGGGGACCGGGACAGGGGGCGTCGAGCAGTACTTC
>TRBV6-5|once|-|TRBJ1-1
CASSYSTRGGDTEAFF
TGTGCCAGCAGTTACTCGACCAGAGGAGGGGACACTGAAGCTTTCTTT
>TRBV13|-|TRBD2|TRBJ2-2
CASSLFRLAGGPTGELFF
TGTGCCAGCAGCTTATTCCGGCTAGCGGGGGGGCCCACCGGGGAGCTGTTTTTT
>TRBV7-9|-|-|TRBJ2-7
CASSLVPKTYEQYF
TGTGCCAGCAGCTTAGTCCCCAAAACCTACGAGCAGTACTTC
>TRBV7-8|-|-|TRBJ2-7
CASSGPHAGLYEQYF
TGTGCCAGCAGTGGACCCCACGCCGGACTCTACGAGCAGTACTTC
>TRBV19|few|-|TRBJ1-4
CATVGRGNEKLFF
TGTGCCACCGTCGGGCGGGGTAATGAAAAACTGTTTTTT
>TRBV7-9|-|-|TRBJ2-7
CASSRPHFSSAGSYEQYF
TGTGCCAGCAGCCGTCCCCACTTTTCGTCGGCGGGGTCCTACGAGCAGTACTTC
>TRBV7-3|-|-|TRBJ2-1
CASSLGLGDNNEQFF
TGTGCCAGCAGCTTAGGTCTAGGGGATAACAATGAGCAGTTCTTC
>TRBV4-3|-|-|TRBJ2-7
CASSQEGGLGDYEQYF
TGCGCCAGCAGCCAAGAGGGGGGGCTCGGGGACTACGAGCAGTACTTC
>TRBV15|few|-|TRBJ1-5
CATSRSLGGDNQPQHF
TGTGCCACCAGCAGGTCTTTGGGAGGGGACAATCAGCCCCAGCATTTT
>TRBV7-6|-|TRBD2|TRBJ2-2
CASSPQTSGGVGELFF
TGTGCCAGCAGCCCTCAAACTAGCGGGGGGGTTGGGGAGCTGTTTTTT
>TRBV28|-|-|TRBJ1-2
CASSLGPIKRGYTF
TGTGCCAGCAGTTTAGGACCAATCAAGCGGGGCTACACCTTC
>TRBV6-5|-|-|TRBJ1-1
CASSYGWGGSTEAFF
TGTGCCAGCAGTTACGGTTGGGGCGGGAGCACTGAAGCTTTCTTT
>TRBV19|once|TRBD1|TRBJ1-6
CASSISGGTGINSPLHF
TGTGCCAGTAGTATCTCAGGGGGGACAGGGATTAATTCACCCCTCCACTTT
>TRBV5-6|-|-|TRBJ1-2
CASSLFTVPKDGYTF
TGTGCCAGCAGCTTGTTTACAGTCCCGAAGGATGGCTACACCTTC
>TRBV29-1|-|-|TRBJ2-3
CSVGERAEGTDTQYF
TGCAGCGTTGGAGAGAGGGCCGAGGGCACAGATACGCAGTATTTT
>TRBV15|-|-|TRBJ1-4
CATSNRNRGSIGTTNEKLFF
TGTGCCACCAGCAACAGAAACCGTGGGAGTATCGGGACAACTAATGAAAAACTGTTTTTT
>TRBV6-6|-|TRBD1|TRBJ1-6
CASSKTGRNSPLHF
TGTGCCAGCAGTAAGACAGGGCGCAATTCCCCCCTCCACTTT
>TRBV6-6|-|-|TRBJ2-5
CASSRQGGRQETQYF
TGTGCCAGCAGTCGACAGGGAGGTCGCCAAGAGACCCAGTACTTC